The subject of this entry is one T cell receptor beta chain. Its antigen is not known. MiXCR, applied by TCRdb to the 5' RACE reads, yields one record per CDR3 protein. The table records approximately 400,000 distinct CDR3 sequences, 15% to 20% of them present only once. The CDR3 runs to 15 residues. Trimming shortened V by 0 bases and J by 7 bases, and 16 bases separated the two germline ends. The germline CDR1 and CDR2 sequences are SGDLS and YYNGEE. The record originates from a study of T-cell memory formation after mild COVID-19. Findings and limits, study-wide: Clones that contracted from day 15 to 85 had balanced CD4/CD8; later expanders were CD4+ biased. The authors left the SARS-CoV-2 specificity of second-wave clones peaking on day 37 unconfirmed.

The sequencing input was PBMCs or a T cell subset sorted from them (not recorded which). The TCR originated in a man in his late teens or twenties who had mild COVID-19 (a few samples of this study predate the infection). Cell type and time point are not known. The chain recombines TRBV9 with TRBJ1-2; no clear D. In nucleotides, the CDR3 is TGTGCCAGCAGCGTAGCTACTCCCGGGAGTAGTGGCTACACCTTC. Amino acid sequence: CASSVATPGSSGYTF.